The rows below give T cell receptor beta chains drawn from one sample of a study of blood T cell repertoires in COVID-19. Profiling relied on immunoSEQ multiplex PCR, and the TCRdb table lists in-frame clones only, not all of them. Of under 550,000 clones listed, approximately 90% were seen once; the top ten hold roughly 0.87%. The sample was peripheral blood. The receptors here all came from a man between 18 and 35 years old with COVID-19, enrolled during active disease. Each CDR3 is given with its conserved first and last residue. The order of the fields is J gene, clone size, V gene, D gene, CDR3 protein, CDR3 DNA. The D gene is left open where the match is weak. A row's size may be missing; if present it is once, few, many or a size class.

j_gene: TRBJ2-3
abundance: once
v_gene: TRBV19
d_gene: -
CDR3aa: CASSNRVSTDTQYF
CDR3nt: TGTGCCAGTAGCAACAGGGTTAGCACAGATACGCAGTATTTT

j_gene: TRBJ1-1
abundance: -
v_gene: TRBV5-5
d_gene: TRBD1
CDR3aa: CASRQGQGVLRDTEAFF
CDR3nt: TGTGCCAGCAGACAGGGACAGGGGGTCCTTCGGGACACTGAAGCTTTCTTT

j_gene: TRBJ1-3
abundance: -
v_gene: TRBV18
d_gene: -
CDR3aa: CASSPLENSGNTIYF
CDR3nt: TGTGCCAGCTCACCACTGGAGAACTCTGGAAACACCATATATTTT

j_gene: TRBJ2-3
abundance: -
v_gene: TRBV7-9
d_gene: TRBD2
CDR3aa: CASSFRPGSGRTDTQYF
CDR3nt: TGTGCCAGCAGCTTCCGGCCGGGGAGCGGGAGAACAGATACGCAGTATTTT

j_gene: TRBJ1-2
abundance: -
v_gene: TRBV7-2
d_gene: -
CDR3aa: CASSLLASESGYTF
CDR3nt: TGTGCCAGCAGCTTACTAGCGTCAGAATCTGGCTACACCTTC

j_gene: TRBJ2-5
abundance: -
v_gene: TRBV29-1
d_gene: -
CDR3aa: CSVEPGGRATQYF
CDR3nt: TGCAGCGTTGAACCCGGAGGGCGGGCGACCCAGTACTTC

j_gene: TRBJ2-5
abundance: -
v_gene: TRBV27
d_gene: TRBD2
CDR3aa: CASRASGGPGETQYF
CDR3nt: TGTGCCAGCAGGGCTAGCGGGGGGCCAGGGGAGACCCAGTACTTC

j_gene: TRBJ2-2
abundance: -
v_gene: TRBV28
d_gene: -
CDR3aa: CASSLDFIGELFF
CDR3nt: TGTGCCAGCAGTTTGGACTTTATCGGGGAGCTGTTTTTT

j_gene: TRBJ2-7
abundance: -
v_gene: TRBV5-4
d_gene: -
CDR3aa: CASSLDGWGNEQYF
CDR3nt: TGTGCCAGCAGCTTAGATGGTTGGGGCAACGAGCAGTACTTC

j_gene: TRBJ2-3
abundance: once
v_gene: TRBV15
d_gene: TRBD2
CDR3aa: CATSSPTRGSLTDTQYF
CDR3nt: TGTGCCACCAGCAGCCCGACTCGCGGGAGTTTGACAGATACGCAGTATTTT

j_gene: TRBJ1-1
abundance: -
v_gene: TRBV5-4
d_gene: TRBD1
CDR3aa: CASSLNVAGGGLNTEAFF
CDR3nt: TGTGCCAGCAGCTTGAATGTGGCAGGGGGCGGTCTGAACACTGAAGCTTTCTTT

j_gene: TRBJ2-7
abundance: -
v_gene: TRBV21-1
d_gene: -
CDR3aa: CASSKVSEATYEQYF
CDR3nt: TGTGCCAGCAGCAAAGTTAGTGAGGCAACCTACGAGCAGTACTTC

j_gene: TRBJ2-2
abundance: -
v_gene: TRBV11-2
d_gene: TRBD1
CDR3aa: CASSFYRDRAKGSGELFF
CDR3nt: TGTGCCAGCAGCTTCTACCGGGACAGGGCGAAGGGATCCGGGGAGCTGTTTTTT

j_gene: TRBJ1-5
abundance: -
v_gene: TRBV2
d_gene: TRBD1
CDR3aa: CASSERRTGGNQPQHF
CDR3nt: TGTGCCAGCAGTGAACGAAGGACAGGGGGAAATCAGCCCCAGCATTTT

j_gene: TRBJ2-2
abundance: -
v_gene: TRBV30
d_gene: TRBD2
CDR3aa: CAWSELDLAGVSTGELFF
CDR3nt: TGTGCCTGGAGTGAACTAGACCTAGCGGGAGTATCCACCGGGGAGCTGTTTTTT

j_gene: TRBJ1-5
abundance: -
v_gene: TRBV15
d_gene: -
CDR3aa: CATSTRGSSNQPQHF
CDR3nt: TGTGCCACCAGTACCCGGGGATCTAGCAATCAGCCCCAGCATTTT

j_gene: TRBJ1-1
abundance: -
v_gene: TRBV3-1/TRBV3-2
d_gene: -
CDR3aa: CASSQGEGEAFF
CDR3nt: TGTGCCAGCAGCCAAGGGGAGGGTGAAGCTTTCTTT

j_gene: TRBJ2-5
abundance: -
v_gene: TRBV3-1/TRBV3-2
d_gene: -
CDR3aa: CASSRDSETQYF
CDR3nt: TGTGCCAGCAGCCGGGACTCGGAGACCCAGTACTTC

j_gene: TRBJ2-7
abundance: -
v_gene: TRBV6-5
d_gene: TRBD2
CDR3aa: CASGTSGRRYEQYF
CDR3nt: TGTGCCAGCGGGACTAGCGGGAGAAGGTACGAGCAGTACTTC

j_gene: TRBJ2-7
abundance: -
v_gene: TRBV29-1
d_gene: -
CDR3aa: CSVVNLGPYEQYF
CDR3nt: TGCAGCGTTGTTAACCTGGGCCCCTACGAGCAGTACTTC

j_gene: TRBJ1-3
abundance: -
v_gene: TRBV7-6
d_gene: -
CDR3aa: CASSQLTEDGNTIYF
CDR3nt: TGTGCCAGCAGCCAATTGACAGAGGACGGAAACACCATATATTTT

j_gene: TRBJ1-1
abundance: -
v_gene: TRBV5-5
d_gene: -
CDR3aa: CASSLIPGEDTEAFF
CDR3nt: TGTGCCAGCAGCCTCATACCTGGGGAGGACACTGAAGCTTTCTTT

j_gene: TRBJ2-1
abundance: -
v_gene: TRBV5-4
d_gene: TRBD2
CDR3aa: CASSPGTSGGIGNEQFF
CDR3nt: TGTGCCAGCAGCCCGGGGACTAGCGGGGGTATAGGCAATGAGCAGTTCTTC

j_gene: TRBJ2-7
abundance: -
v_gene: TRBV6-5
d_gene: TRBD2
CDR3aa: CASSYSLAGFPDEQYF
CDR3nt: TGTGCCAGCAGTTACTCACTAGCGGGGTTTCCCGACGAGCAGTACTTC

j_gene: TRBJ1-6
abundance: -
v_gene: TRBV27
d_gene: -
CDR3aa: CASSLRLSYNSPLHF
CDR3nt: TGTGCCAGCAGTTTACGTCTCTCCTATAATTCACCCCTCCACTTT

j_gene: TRBJ1-4
abundance: -
v_gene: TRBV5-4
d_gene: -
CDR3aa: CASSTENERARSEKLFF
CDR3nt: TGTGCCAGCAGCACGGAAAACGAGAGGGCTCGGTCTGAAAAACTGTTTTTT

j_gene: TRBJ1-2
abundance: -
v_gene: TRBV5-8
d_gene: TRBD1
CDR3aa: CASSRTGTGRGGYTF
CDR3nt: TGTGCCAGCAGCCGCACCGGGACAGGACGTGGCGGCTACACCTTC

j_gene: TRBJ2-1
abundance: -
v_gene: TRBV11-2
d_gene: -
CDR3aa: CASSFVKGGVRSYNEQFF
CDR3nt: TGTGCCAGCAGCTTCGTTAAAGGAGGGGTGCGCTCCTACAATGAGCAGTTCTTC

j_gene: TRBJ2-1
abundance: -
v_gene: TRBV7-9
d_gene: TRBD2
CDR3aa: CASSLTSGDYEQFF
CDR3nt: TGTGCCAGCAGCCTCACTAGCGGGGACTATGAGCAGTTCTTC

j_gene: TRBJ1-4
abundance: once
v_gene: TRBV15
d_gene: -
CDR3aa: CATSLGSGEGYEKLFF
CDR3nt: TGTGCCACCAGCTTGGGGTCAGGGGAAGGGTATGAAAAACTGTTTTTT

j_gene: TRBJ2-1
abundance: -
v_gene: TRBV29-1
d_gene: -
CDR3aa: CSVEERAGIYNEQFF
CDR3nt: TGCAGCGTTGAAGAAAGGGCGGGGATTTACAATGAGCAGTTCTTC

j_gene: TRBJ2-7
abundance: once
v_gene: TRBV16
d_gene: TRBD2
CDR3aa: CASSQGGGGGGAEQYF
CDR3nt: TGTGCCAGCAGCCAAGGGGGGGGAGGAGGTGGCGCCGAGCAGTACTTC

j_gene: TRBJ1-2
abundance: -
v_gene: TRBV29-1
d_gene: -
CDR3aa: CSVLPAGMDGYTF
CDR3nt: TGCAGCGTTCTCCCGGCAGGGATGGATGGCTACACCTTC

j_gene: TRBJ2-1
abundance: -
v_gene: TRBV12-3/TRBV12-4
d_gene: TRBD1
CDR3aa: CATVGQGAGEQFF
CDR3nt: TGTGCCACGGTCGGACAGGGGGCGGGTGAGCAGTTCTTC

j_gene: TRBJ2-7
abundance: -
v_gene: TRBV7-9
d_gene: -
CDR3aa: CASSLGTGEVTYEQYF
CDR3nt: TGTGCCAGCAGCTTGGGAACAGGGGAGGTTACCTACGAGCAGTACTTC

j_gene: TRBJ2-3
abundance: once
v_gene: TRBV30
d_gene: -
CDR3aa: CAWSGGIRADTQYF
CDR3nt: TGTGCCTGGTCTGGCGGGATCAGGGCAGATACGCAGTATTTT

j_gene: TRBJ2-5
abundance: -
v_gene: TRBV11-2
d_gene: TRBD1
CDR3aa: CASSYTTGVSETQYF
CDR3nt: TGTGCCAGCAGCTACACCACAGGGGTGTCAGAGACCCAGTACTTC

j_gene: TRBJ1-5
abundance: -
v_gene: TRBV6-6
d_gene: TRBD1
CDR3aa: CASRPLGQNSNQPQHF
CDR3nt: TGTGCCAGCAGACCGTTGGGACAGAATAGCAATCAGCCCCAGCATTTT

j_gene: TRBJ1-5
abundance: -
v_gene: TRBV6-1
d_gene: -
CDR3aa: CASSDDRSGNQPQHF
CDR3nt: TGTGCCAGCAGTGACGACAGGTCAGGCAATCAGCCCCAGCATTTT

j_gene: TRBJ2-3
abundance: -
v_gene: TRBV24-1
d_gene: -
CDR3aa: CATSDPGMYTQYF
CDR3nt: TGTGCCACCAGTGACCCAGGGATGTATACGCAGTATTTT

j_gene: TRBJ1-2
abundance: -
v_gene: TRBV14
d_gene: TRBD1
CDR3aa: CASSQDFGQGKGYTF
CDR3nt: TGTGCCAGCAGCCAAGATTTTGGACAGGGGAAGGGCTACACCTTC

j_gene: TRBJ1-2
abundance: -
v_gene: TRBV7-9
d_gene: -
CDR3aa: CASSLVDRGGYTF
CDR3nt: TGTGCCAGCAGCTTAGTCGACCGCGGCGGCTACACCTTC

j_gene: TRBJ2-3
abundance: -
v_gene: TRBV2
d_gene: TRBD2
CDR3aa: CASSNPGLADTDTQYF
CDR3nt: TGTGCCAGCAGTAACCCCGGACTAGCCGACACAGATACGCAGTATTTT

j_gene: TRBJ2-7
abundance: -
v_gene: TRBV25-1
d_gene: TRBD2
CDR3aa: CASSGLAGGEQYF
CDR3nt: TGTGCCAGCAGTGGTCTAGCGGGAGGCGAGCAGTACTTC

j_gene: TRBJ2-1
abundance: few
v_gene: TRBV6-4
d_gene: TRBD2
CDR3aa: CASSDSSGGANEQFF
CDR3nt: TGTGCCAGCAGTGACTCTAGCGGGGGGGCCAATGAGCAGTTCTTC

j_gene: TRBJ2-1
abundance: -
v_gene: TRBV27
d_gene: -
CDR3aa: CASSFRGGEQFF
CDR3nt: TGTGCCAGCAGTTTTAGGGGGGGAGAGCAGTTCTTC

j_gene: TRBJ2-3
abundance: -
v_gene: TRBV25-1
d_gene: -
CDR3aa: CASSASDTQYF
CDR3nt: TGTGCCAGCAGTGCCTCAGATACGCAGTATTTT

j_gene: TRBJ2-1
abundance: -
v_gene: TRBV4-1
d_gene: TRBD2
CDR3aa: CASSQALAGVNNEQFF
CDR3nt: TGCGCCAGCAGCCAAGCTCTAGCGGGAGTTAACAATGAGCAGTTCTTC

j_gene: TRBJ2-7
abundance: few
v_gene: TRBV30
d_gene: -
CDR3aa: CASTGVRGYEQYF
CDR3nt: TGTGCCTCCACAGGTGTAAGAGGCTACGAGCAGTACTTC

j_gene: TRBJ2-1
abundance: -
v_gene: TRBV6-5
d_gene: -
CDR3aa: CASSHGWGGRNEQFF
CDR3nt: TGTGCCAGCAGTCACGGGTGGGGGGGCCGGAATGAGCAGTTCTTC

j_gene: TRBJ1-1
abundance: once
v_gene: TRBV3-1/TRBV3-2
d_gene: -
CDR3aa: CASSQETGLSHTEAFF
CDR3nt: TGTGCCAGCAGCCAAGAAACAGGGTTGTCTCACACTGAAGCTTTCTTT

j_gene: TRBJ2-1
abundance: -
v_gene: TRBV6-5
d_gene: TRBD2
CDR3aa: CASGRGGYEQFF
CDR3nt: TGTGCCAGCGGGCGGGGGGGCTATGAGCAGTTCTTC

j_gene: TRBJ2-2
abundance: -
v_gene: TRBV5-4
d_gene: -
CDR3aa: CASSLPGGHVTGELFF
CDR3nt: TGTGCCAGCAGCCTCCCGGGGGGCCATGTGACCGGGGAGCTGTTTTTT

j_gene: TRBJ1-5
abundance: -
v_gene: TRBV7-8
d_gene: -
CDR3aa: CASSLVVGEGQPQHF
CDR3nt: TGTGCCAGCAGCTTAGTAGTCGGGGAAGGTCAGCCCCAGCATTTT

j_gene: TRBJ2-2
abundance: -
v_gene: TRBV30
d_gene: TRBD2
CDR3aa: CASRRAGVSSTGELFF
CDR3nt: TGTGCCTCTCGGCGAGCGGGAGTGTCAAGCACCGGGGAGCTGTTTTTT

j_gene: TRBJ2-7
abundance: -
v_gene: TRBV20-1
d_gene: -
CDR3aa: CSAEIRDEQYF
CDR3nt: TGCAGTGCCGAAATCAGGGACGAGCAGTACTTC

j_gene: TRBJ2-7
abundance: -
v_gene: TRBV24-1
d_gene: -
CDR3aa: CATNLRRSDRRLNEQYF
CDR3nt: TGTGCCACCAACCTCCGTCGATCCGACAGGAGATTAAACGAGCAGTACTTC

j_gene: TRBJ2-2
abundance: -
v_gene: TRBV9
d_gene: TRBD2
CDR3aa: CASSLGREGPTGELFF
CDR3nt: TGTGCCAGCAGCCTGGGGCGGGAGGGCCCGACCGGGGAGCTGTTTTTT

j_gene: TRBJ1-4
abundance: once
v_gene: TRBV2
d_gene: -
CDR3aa: CASLHRVGAEKLFF
CDR3nt: TGTGCCAGCCTCCACAGGGTCGGGGCTGAAAAACTGTTTTTT